This TCR beta chain appears in the sequencing data of a study of blood T cell repertoires in COVID-19. At the level of the study: PBMCs, B-cell-depleted T cells, or T cells provided the cDNA or gDNA that made up the material.

Residents of 20 to 25 US areas, aged about 18 to 95 years, made up the participants. Source study methods: Reference gene primer amplification gave estimated nucleated cell counts. TCRdb's copy holds only in-frame clones and misses some; the assay was immunoSEQ multiplex PCR. The V and J calls and clone size were taken over from that table, and D and trimming were inferred from the DNA. The repertoire holds under 450,000 clones, with approximately 93% as singletons. Germline V CDR1 and CDR2: LNHDA, SQIVND (reference sequence). This CDR3 region has 14 residues. V dropped 5 bases and J dropped 7 bases, with 12 bases sitting between them. The sample holds one count of this clone.

This sequence originates from a woman between 35 and 50 years old who had been exposed to COVID-19. The sample consisted of PBMCs or T cells enriched from blood (not recorded which). This chain links TRBV19 with TRBJ1-6; TRBD1 is a possible D gene (6 bases). The CDR3 here is CASSSDSYNSPLHF. The CDR3 nucleotides read TGTGCCAGTAGTTCGGACAGTTACAATTCACCCCTCCACTTT.